The sample holds one count of the clone carrying this T cell receptor beta chain. Its antigen is not known. This record belongs to a study of naive and memory T cell subsets. Study findings and constraints: This RNA-based method may be sensitive to activation-related transcript changes.

The library had UMIs added by 3' ligation of an oligonucleotide to TCR cDNA. RNA was extracted from under 3 ml of whole blood of healthy adults. Cells were not sorted; total RNA input targeted roughly 1 to 1000 ng. Four PCR rounds used nested alpha and beta constant region primers plus the SP2 primer. Blood and skin TCR RNA was reverse transcribed with alpha and beta constant primers. TCRdb re-called the 5' RACE reads with MiXCR, one entry per CDR3 protein. The sample has 55,000 to 65,000 distinct CDR3 sequences, less than 10% seen once. V was clipped by 3 bases and J by 3 bases, with 7 bases between them. The CDR3 spans 13 residues. Germline V gives CDR1 LGHNT, CDR2 FRNRAP.

This clonotype was sampled from a female donor in good health. The chain combines TRBV12-5 with TRBJ2-3, with unresolved D. The CDR3 coding sequence is TGTGCTAGTGGTTTCGGTGTGACAGATACGCAGTATTTT. This sequence encodes CASGFGVTDTQYF.